A selection of T cell receptor beta chains follows, all from one sample in a study of Ad26.COV2.S vaccination and SARS-CoV-2 variants. Produced via immunoSEQ multiplex PCR; TCRdb's table is partial and in-frame only. The table includes around 450,000 clones, less than 95% detected once. This sample comprised peripheral blood, obtained in a trial of Ad26.COV2.S vaccine versus placebo. Receptors originate from a person aged 18-60 years who received the Ad26.COV2.S COVID-19 vaccine or a placebo. The CDR3 runs from the conserved cysteine through the conserved F or W. A D gene is named only where the DNA matches it firmly.

NA	TRBV9	TRBJ2-3	CASDGGASTDTQYF
NA	TRBV15	TRBJ1-1	CATSIRRGNTEAFF
TRBD2	TRBV5-6	TRBJ2-4	CASSSLAGLAKNIQYF
NA	TRBV7-9	TRBJ2-7	CASSLGGGSYEQYF
NA	TRBV4-3	TRBJ1-1	CASSQDLGTPNTEAFF
NA	TRBV13	TRBJ1-2	CASSPRGGWDYGYTF
TRBD2	TRBV7-2	TRBJ2-5	CASSPLAGKETQYF
TRBD2	TRBV4-3	TRBJ2-5	CASSQGTSGSRRETQYF
TRBD2	TRBV5-8	TRBJ2-1	CASSTGTSGMDEQFF
NA	TRBV5-5	TRBJ2-7	CASSLARYSYEQYF
NA	TRBV5-4	TRBJ2-5	CASSPAGGAGGETQYF
TRBD2	TRBV27	TRBJ2-3	CASSLGTRDTQYF
NA	TRBV27	TRBJ2-3	CASSLWGRDTDTQYF
NA	TRBV11-3	TRBJ2-2	CASSPIGLAGELFF
TRBD2	TRBV5-1	TRBJ2-5	CASSLRASGKETQYF
TRBD1	TRBV11-3	TRBJ2-6	CASRSDRRTGGANVLTF
NA	TRBV4-2	TRBJ2-2	CASSQGGGSNTGELFF
NA	TRBV5-1	TRBJ1-5	CASSFRKVGNSNQPQHF
NA	TRBV6-6	TRBJ1-5	CASSYSPTESNQPQHF
NA	TRBV21-1	TRBJ2-2	CASSTYDYTGELFF
TRBD1	TRBV30	TRBJ1-2	CAWRRDRGQRGYTF
TRBD1	TRBV29-1	TRBJ2-5	CSGQGVEETQYF
NA	TRBV25-1	TRBJ2-5	CASSELGSGETQYF
TRBD2	TRBV6-2/TRBV6-3	TRBJ2-3	CASSPGFGRVADTQYF
NA	TRBV19	TRBJ1-2	CASKLQERGFYGYTF
NA	TRBV5-1	TRBJ2-7	CASSPGTQTYEQYF
NA	TRBV5-6	TRBJ1-2	CASSLDGLSNYGYTF
NA	TRBV18	TRBJ2-7	CASSPPASYEQYF